This T cell receptor beta chain was obtained from a study of blood T cell repertoires in COVID-19. Study background: Acute and convalescent COVID-19 specimens originated in the United States, Italy and Spain. The cDNA or gDNA used as material had been derived from T cells, B-cell-depleted T cells, or PBMCs.

The sample holds many counts of this clone. Under the authors' procedure: Counts of nucleated cells, estimated from reference gene primer amplification, were obtained. Assay used: immunoSEQ multiplex PCR; TCRdb lists only in-frame clones, some missing. Clone size and the V and J calls come from that table; the DNA yielded D and trimming. The table has about 130,000 clones, about 80% seen once; the top ten hold 10% to 14%. The CDR3 totals 16 residues. Per germline, CDR1 KGHDR and CDR2 SFDVKD. V gave up 3 bases and J gave up 5 bases; unmatched junction bases: 9. The sequence derives from a human donor in a cohort sampled during active COVID-19. The sample was peripheral blood. This rearrangement joins TRBV24-1 to TRBJ2-5, with TRBD2 matching over 9 bases. The CDR3 region is CATSDPLGGLAETQYF. CDR3 in DNA: TGTGCCACCAGTGATCCACTCGGTGGACTAGCGGAGACCCAGTACTTC.